The sample holds a few counts of the clone carrying this T cell receptor (beta chain). Its specificity is unknown. These data are taken from a study of cytomegalovirus exposure and HLA in healthy donors. Study-level background: A previous analysis identified approximately 120 million unique TCR beta sequences derived from some 170 million T cells.

CDR3 size: 14 residues. Germline assignment: CDR1 SGHRS and CDR2 YFSETQ. The ends were cut back, 5 bases at V and 8 bases at J, with 14 bases in the middle. Study conclusions and caveats: The study carried out a later analysis of TCR beta sequences. It associated approximately 15,000 of them with specific HLA alleles at a false discovery rate of 0.05. In a later analysis, HLA-C alleles had the fewest associated TCRs, DRB1 alleles the most.

The PCR employed 60 Vbeta primers together with 13 Jbeta primers. Here immunoSEQ multiplex PCR was the method, and the copy in TCRdb shows in-frame clones only, minus some. The sample contains 150,000 or so clones, roughly 85% of which appear only once. The sequenced sample consisted of PBMCs. This rearrangement joins TRBV5-1 to TRBJ1-6; tentatively, D is TRBD1 (6 bases). This sequence originates from a male donor in good health and CMV-seropositive. CDR3: CASRGGALDSPLHF. CDR3 DNA: TGCGCCAGCAGAGGGGGGGCTCTGGATTCACCCCTCCACTTT. Using reference TRBV5-1 and TRBJ1-6 for the parts outside the CDR3, the full variable domain is KAGVTQTPRYLIKTRGQQVTLSCSPISGHRSVSWYQQTPGQGLQFLFEYFSETQRNKGNFPGRFSGRQFSNSRSEMNVSTLELGDSALYLCASRGGALDSPLHFGNGTRLTVT.